Listed below are T cell receptor beta chains from one sample, sequenced in a study of T cells in Graves' hyperthyroidism and ophthalmopathy. TCRdb re-called the multiplex PCR reads with MiXCR, one entry per CDR3 protein. The profile shows over 500,000 distinct CDR3 sequences, 12% to 15% of them singletons. Sequencing was performed on blood. The receptors shown here come from a woman in her thirties or forties with Graves' hyperthyroidism. Each CDR3 is given without its conserved first and last residue. Some rows mark clone size as missing; the rest say once, few, many or name a class of expanded clone.

>TRBJ1-2|TRBV11-3|many
ASSLPGGRQGVTYGYT
>TRBJ1-1|TRBV7-9|many
ASSLNWGIRQGRNSEAF
>TRBJ1-5|TRBV9|.
ASSEGGGINQPQH
>TRBJ1-1|TRBV5-1|many
ASSLGASVNTEAF
>TRBJ2-1|TRBV7-6|.
ASSSLAGGYEQF
>TRBJ1-4|TRBV28|.
ASSLYRGGELF
>TRBJ2-7|TRBV6-1|few
ASSEGQGAREQY
>TRBJ2-7|TRBV28|many
ASRPPGGGHEQY
>TRBJ2-1|TRBV7-3|.
ASSPGEGAYNEQF
>TRBJ2-1|TRBV24-1|many
ATSDRLAGADNEQF
>TRBJ1-4|TRBV20-1|few
SARAPAGQTNEKLF
>TRBJ2-7|TRBV28|many
ASSLFGGPGNGEQY
>TRBJ2-3|TRBV14|many
ASSPRRDTQY
>TRBJ1-5|TRBV6-1|.
ASSGKQGTGSSNQPQH
>TRBJ2-3|TRBV24-1|many
ATSPGRTRTDTQY
>TRBJ2-1|TRBV20-1|many
SAVSAGTSGFGEQF
>TRBJ2-7|TRBV3-1|many
ASSPTGTGVLEQY
>TRBJ2-7|TRBV28|many
ASSPPVRGVNYEQY
>TRBJ1-1|TRBV28|.
ASTSPGGTEAF
>TRBJ2-7|TRBV12-3/TRBV12-4|many
ASSKMGEQY
>TRBJ2-3|TRBV7-9|many
ASSLNRGVRDTQY
>TRBJ2-1|TRBV6-1|.
ASSEGSLAGNEQF
>TRBJ1-1|TRBV28|many
ASRPRIVNTEAF
>TRBJ1-4|TRBV18|.
ASSLPTGPKLF
>TRBJ1-4|TRBV2|many
ASRAGTGLDEKLF
>TRBJ1-5|TRBV20-1|.
SARDSDELGQPQH